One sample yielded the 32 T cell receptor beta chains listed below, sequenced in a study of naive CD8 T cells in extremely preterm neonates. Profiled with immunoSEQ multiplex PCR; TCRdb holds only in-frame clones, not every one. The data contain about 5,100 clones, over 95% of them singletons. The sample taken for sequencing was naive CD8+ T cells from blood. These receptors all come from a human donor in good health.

Written as DNA, the CDR3 is TGTGCCAGCGGGGGGGGACGGAACTATGGCTACACCTTC. It encodes CASGGGRNYGYTF. This chain links TRBV5-6 with TRBJ1-2; TRBD1 might be the D (5 bases). Per germline, CDR1 SGHDT and CDR2 YYEEEE. The CDR3 is made up of 13 amino acids. V shed 7 bases and J shed 2 bases, with 12 bases lying between them.

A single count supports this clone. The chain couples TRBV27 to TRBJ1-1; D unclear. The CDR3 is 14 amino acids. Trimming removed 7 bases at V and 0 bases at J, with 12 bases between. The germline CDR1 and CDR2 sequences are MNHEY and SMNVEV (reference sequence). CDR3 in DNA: TGTGCCAGCAAGGAAAGGAGAATGAACACTGAAGCTTTCTTT. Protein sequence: CASKERRMNTEAFF.

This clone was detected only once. The CDR3 spells CASGPNPRLAGPDTQYF. The CDR3 DNA follows: TGTGCCAGCGGCCCCAACCCACGACTAGCGGGACCGGATACGCAGTATTTT. The chain couples TRBV9 to TRBJ2-3, with 11 bases matching TRBD2. This CDR3 region has 17 residues. V shed 7 bases, J shed 6 bases, and the junction held 16 bases outside the gene matches. Germline V gene data show CDR1 as SGDLS and CDR2 as YYNGEE.

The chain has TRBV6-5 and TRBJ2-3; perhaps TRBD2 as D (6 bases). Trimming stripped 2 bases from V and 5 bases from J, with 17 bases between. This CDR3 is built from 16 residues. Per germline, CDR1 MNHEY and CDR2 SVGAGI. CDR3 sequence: CASSYGSGEAGDTQYF. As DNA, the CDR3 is TGTGCCAGCAGTTACGGTTCGGGAGAGGCCGGAGATACGCAGTATTTT.

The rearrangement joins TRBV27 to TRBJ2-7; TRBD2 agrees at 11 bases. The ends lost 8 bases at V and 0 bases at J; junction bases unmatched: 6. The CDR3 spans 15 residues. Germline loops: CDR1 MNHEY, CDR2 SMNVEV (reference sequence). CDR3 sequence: CASATSGRNSYEQYF. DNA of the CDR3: TGTGCCAGCGCTACTAGCGGGAGAAACTCCTACGAGCAGTACTTC.

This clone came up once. Here the CDR3 reads CASSLSSEAFF. In DNA form, the CDR3 reads TGTGCCAGCAGCTTGTCCAGTGAAGCTTTCTTT. J is TRBJ1-1 and V is TRBV5-8; no clear D gene. CDR3 length: 11 residues. Trimming left V 1 base short and J 7 bases short, with 5 bases between. In germline, CDR1 is SGHTS, CDR2 YDEGEE.

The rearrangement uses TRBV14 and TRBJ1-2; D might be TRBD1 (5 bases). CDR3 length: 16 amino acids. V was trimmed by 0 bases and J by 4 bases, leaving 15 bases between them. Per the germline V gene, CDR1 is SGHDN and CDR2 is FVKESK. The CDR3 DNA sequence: TGTGCCAGCAGCCAAGACTGGACACCAGACCGCTATGGCTACACCTTC. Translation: CASSQDWTPDRYGYTF. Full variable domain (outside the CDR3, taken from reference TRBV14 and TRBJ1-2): EAGVTQFPSHSVIEKGQTVTLRCDPISGHDNLYWYRRVMGKEIKFLLHFVKESKQDESGMPNNRFLAERTGGTYSTLKVQPAELEDSGVYFCASSQDWTPDRYGYTFGSGTRLTVV.

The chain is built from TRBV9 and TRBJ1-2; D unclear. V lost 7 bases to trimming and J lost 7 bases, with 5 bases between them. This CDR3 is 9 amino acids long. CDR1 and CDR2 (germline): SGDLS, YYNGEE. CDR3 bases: TGTGCCAGCGGCTCTGGCTACACCTTC. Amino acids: CASGSGYTF.

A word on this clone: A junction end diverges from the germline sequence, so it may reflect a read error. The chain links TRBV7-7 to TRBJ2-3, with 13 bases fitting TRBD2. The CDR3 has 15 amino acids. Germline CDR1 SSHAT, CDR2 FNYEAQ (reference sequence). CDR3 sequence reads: CASSRLAGGRDTQYF. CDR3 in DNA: TGTGCTAGCAGCAGACTAGCGGGAGGCAGAGATACGCAGTATTTT.

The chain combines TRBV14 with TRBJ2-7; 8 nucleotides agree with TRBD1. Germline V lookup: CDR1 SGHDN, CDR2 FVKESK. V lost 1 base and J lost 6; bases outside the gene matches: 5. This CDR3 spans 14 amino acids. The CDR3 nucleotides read TGTGCCAGCAGCCAAGGGACAGGGTCCCCCGAGCAGTACTTC. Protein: CASSQGTGSPEQYF.

CDR3 in DNA: TGCGCCAGCAGCTTGACGGGATACAATGAGCAGTTCTTC. As protein: CASSLTGYNEQFF. The V call is TRBV5-1, the J call TRBJ2-1, with D possibly being TRBD2 (5 bases). The CDR3 is made up of 13 amino acids. Trimming stripped 1 base from V and 4 bases from J, with 6 bases between. Germline CDR1 and CDR2: SGHRS and YFSETQ.

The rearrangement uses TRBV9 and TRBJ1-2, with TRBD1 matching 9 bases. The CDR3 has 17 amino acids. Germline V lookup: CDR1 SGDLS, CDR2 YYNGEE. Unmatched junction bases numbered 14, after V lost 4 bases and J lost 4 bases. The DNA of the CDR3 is TGTGCCAGCAGCCACCCCCTAGGACAGGGGTCAGTCTATGGCTACACCTTC. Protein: CASSHPLGQGSVYGYTF.

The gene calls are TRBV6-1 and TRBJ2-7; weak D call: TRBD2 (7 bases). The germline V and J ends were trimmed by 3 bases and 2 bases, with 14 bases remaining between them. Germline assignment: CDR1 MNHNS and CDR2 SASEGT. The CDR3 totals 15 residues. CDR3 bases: TGTGCCAGCAGTGAGGGGGAGGGGGTACCCTACGAGCAGTACTTC. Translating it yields CASSEGEGVPYEQYF.

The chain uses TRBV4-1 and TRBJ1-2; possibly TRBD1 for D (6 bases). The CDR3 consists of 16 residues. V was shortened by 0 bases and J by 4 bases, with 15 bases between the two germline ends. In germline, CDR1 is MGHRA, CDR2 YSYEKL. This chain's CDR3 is CASSQDPRTEPYGYTF. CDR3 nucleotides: TGCGCCAGCAGCCAAGATCCTAGGACAGAGCCCTATGGCTACACCTTC.

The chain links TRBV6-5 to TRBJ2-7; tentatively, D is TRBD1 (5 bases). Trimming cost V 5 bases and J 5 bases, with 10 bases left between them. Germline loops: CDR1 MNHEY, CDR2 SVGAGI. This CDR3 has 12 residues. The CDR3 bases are TGTGCCAGCAGTCCCCAAGGGGACGAGCAGTACTTC. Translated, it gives CASSPQGDEQYF.

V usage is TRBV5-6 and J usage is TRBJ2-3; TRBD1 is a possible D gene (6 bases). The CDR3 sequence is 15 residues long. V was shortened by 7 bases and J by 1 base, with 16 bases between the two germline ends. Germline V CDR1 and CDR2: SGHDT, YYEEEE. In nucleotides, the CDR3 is TGTGCCAGCCTGGTGAACAGGGATGGCACAGATACGCAGTATTTT. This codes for CASLVNRDGTDTQYF.

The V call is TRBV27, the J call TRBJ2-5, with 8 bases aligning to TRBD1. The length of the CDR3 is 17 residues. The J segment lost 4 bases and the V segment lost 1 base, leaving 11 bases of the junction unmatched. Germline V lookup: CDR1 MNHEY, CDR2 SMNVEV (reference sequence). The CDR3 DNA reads TGTGCCAGCAGTTTATACCCGGACAGGGCCGTAGGAGAGACCCAGTACTTC. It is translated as CASSLYPDRAVGETQYF.

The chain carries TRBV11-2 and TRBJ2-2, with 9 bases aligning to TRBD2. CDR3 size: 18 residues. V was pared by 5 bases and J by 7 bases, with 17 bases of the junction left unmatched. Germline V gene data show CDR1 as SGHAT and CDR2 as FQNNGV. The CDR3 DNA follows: TGTGCCAGCAGCCAGGGCGGTGCGGGAGGGGGATTGATCGGGGAGCTGTTTTTT. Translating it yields CASSQGGAGGGLIGELFF.

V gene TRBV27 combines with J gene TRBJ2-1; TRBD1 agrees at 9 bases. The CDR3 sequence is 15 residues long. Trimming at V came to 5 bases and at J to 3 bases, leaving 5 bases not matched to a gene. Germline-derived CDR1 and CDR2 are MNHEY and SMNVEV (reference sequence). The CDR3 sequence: CASSPGTGIYNEQFF. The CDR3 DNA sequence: TGTGCCAGCAGTCCGGGGACAGGGATCTACAATGAGCAGTTCTTC.

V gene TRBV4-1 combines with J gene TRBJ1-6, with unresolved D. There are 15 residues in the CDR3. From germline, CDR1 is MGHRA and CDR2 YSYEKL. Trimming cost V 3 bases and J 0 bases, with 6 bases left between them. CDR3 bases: TGCGCCAGCAGCCAGGCTAGCTCCTATAATTCACCCCTCCACTTT. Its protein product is CASSQASSYNSPLHF.

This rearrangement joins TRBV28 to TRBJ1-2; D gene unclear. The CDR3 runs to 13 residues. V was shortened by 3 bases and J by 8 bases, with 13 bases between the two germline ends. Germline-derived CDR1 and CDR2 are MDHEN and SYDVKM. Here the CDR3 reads CASSFGDPTGYTF. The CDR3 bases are TGTGCCAGCAGTTTCGGAGATCCGACCGGCTACACCTTC.

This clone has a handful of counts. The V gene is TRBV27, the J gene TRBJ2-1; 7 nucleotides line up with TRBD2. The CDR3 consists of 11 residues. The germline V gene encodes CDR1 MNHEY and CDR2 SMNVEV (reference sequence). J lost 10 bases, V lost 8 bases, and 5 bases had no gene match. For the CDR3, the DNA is TGTGCCAGCGAGGAGGGAGGGGAGCAGTTCTTC. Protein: CASEEGGEQFF.

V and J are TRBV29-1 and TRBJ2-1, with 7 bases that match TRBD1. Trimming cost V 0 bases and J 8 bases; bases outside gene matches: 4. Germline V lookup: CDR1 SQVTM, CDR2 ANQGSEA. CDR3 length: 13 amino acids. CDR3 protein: CSVEDGTGDEQFF. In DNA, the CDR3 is TGCAGCGTTGAAGATGGCACAGGGGATGAGCAGTTCTTC.

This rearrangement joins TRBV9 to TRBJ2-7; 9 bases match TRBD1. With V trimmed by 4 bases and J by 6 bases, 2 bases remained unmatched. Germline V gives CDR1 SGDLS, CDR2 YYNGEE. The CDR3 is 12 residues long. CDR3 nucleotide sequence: TGTGCCAGCAGCTCGACAGGGGGCGAGCAGTACTTC. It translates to CASSSTGGEQYF.

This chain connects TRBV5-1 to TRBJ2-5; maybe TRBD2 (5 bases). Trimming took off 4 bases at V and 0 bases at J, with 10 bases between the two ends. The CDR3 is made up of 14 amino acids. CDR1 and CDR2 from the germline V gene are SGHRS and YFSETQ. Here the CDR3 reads CASSEGIYQETQYF. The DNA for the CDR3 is TGCGCCAGCAGCGAGGGAATATACCAAGAGACCCAGTACTTC.

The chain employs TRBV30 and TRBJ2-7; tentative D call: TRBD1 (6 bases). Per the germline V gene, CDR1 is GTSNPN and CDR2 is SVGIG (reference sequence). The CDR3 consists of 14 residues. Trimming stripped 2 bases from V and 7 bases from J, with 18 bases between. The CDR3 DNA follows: TGTGCCTGGAGTCCCGGGCAGGGGTTATGGGAGCAGTACTTC. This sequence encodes CAWSPGQGLWEQYF.

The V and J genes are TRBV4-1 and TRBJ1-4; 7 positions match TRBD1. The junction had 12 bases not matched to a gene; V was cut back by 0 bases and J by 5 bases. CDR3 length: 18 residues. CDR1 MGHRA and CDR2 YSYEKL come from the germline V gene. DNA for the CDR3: TGCGCCAGCAGCCAAGATCGGGAGAACAGGGGCGGAAATGAAAAACTGTTTTTT. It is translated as CASSQDRENRGGNEKLFF.

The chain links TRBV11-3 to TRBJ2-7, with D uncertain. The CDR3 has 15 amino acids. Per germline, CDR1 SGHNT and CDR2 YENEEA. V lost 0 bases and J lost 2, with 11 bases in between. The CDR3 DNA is TGTGCCAGCAGCTTAGAAAGAGGCAGAACCTACGAGCAGTACTTC. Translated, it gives CASSLERGRTYEQYF.

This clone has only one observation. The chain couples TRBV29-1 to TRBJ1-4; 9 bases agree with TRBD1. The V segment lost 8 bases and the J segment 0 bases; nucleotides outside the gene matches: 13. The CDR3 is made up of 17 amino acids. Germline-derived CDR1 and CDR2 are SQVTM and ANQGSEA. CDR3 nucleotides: TGCAGCTCTCCCCAGTGGACAGGGGAAGCAACTAATGAAAAACTGTTTTTT. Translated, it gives CSSPQWTGEATNEKLFF.

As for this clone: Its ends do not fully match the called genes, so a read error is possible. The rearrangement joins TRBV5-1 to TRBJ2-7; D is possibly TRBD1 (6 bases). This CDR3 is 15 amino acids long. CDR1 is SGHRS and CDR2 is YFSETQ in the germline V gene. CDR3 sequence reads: CTSSPEGGRSDEQYF. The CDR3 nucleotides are TGCACCAGCAGCCCCGAAGGGGGTCGCTCCGACGAGCAGTACTTC.

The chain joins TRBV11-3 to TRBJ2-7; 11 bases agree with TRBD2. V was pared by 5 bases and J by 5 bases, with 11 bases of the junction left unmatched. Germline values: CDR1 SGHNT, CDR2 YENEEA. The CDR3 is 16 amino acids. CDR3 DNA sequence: TGTGCCAGCAGCCCACGGGCTAGCGGGAGGATCCACGAGCAGTACTTC. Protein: CASSPRASGRIHEQYF.

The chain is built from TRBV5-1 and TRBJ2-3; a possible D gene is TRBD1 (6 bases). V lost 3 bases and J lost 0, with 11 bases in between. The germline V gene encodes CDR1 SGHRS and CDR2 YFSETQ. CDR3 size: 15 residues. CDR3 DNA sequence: TGCGCCAGCAGCTCGACAGGCGCCAGCACAGATACGCAGTATTTT. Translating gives CASSSTGASTDTQYF.